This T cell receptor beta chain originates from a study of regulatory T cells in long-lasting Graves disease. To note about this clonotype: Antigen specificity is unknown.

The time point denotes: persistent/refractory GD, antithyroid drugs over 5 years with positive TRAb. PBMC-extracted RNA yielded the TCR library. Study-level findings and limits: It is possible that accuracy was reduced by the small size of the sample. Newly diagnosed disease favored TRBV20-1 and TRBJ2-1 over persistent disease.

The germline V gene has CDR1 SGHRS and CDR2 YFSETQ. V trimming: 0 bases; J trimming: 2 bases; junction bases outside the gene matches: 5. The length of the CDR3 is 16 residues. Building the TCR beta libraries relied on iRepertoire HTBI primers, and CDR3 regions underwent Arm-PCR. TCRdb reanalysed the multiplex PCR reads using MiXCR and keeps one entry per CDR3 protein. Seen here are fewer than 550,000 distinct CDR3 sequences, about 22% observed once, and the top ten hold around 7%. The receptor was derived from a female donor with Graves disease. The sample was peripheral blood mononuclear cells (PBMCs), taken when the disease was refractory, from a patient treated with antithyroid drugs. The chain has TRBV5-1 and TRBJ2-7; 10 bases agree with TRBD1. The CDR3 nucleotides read TGCGCCAGCAGCTTGGTCGGGACAGGGGACCCCTACGAGCAGTACTTC. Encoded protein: CASSLVGTGDPYEQYF.